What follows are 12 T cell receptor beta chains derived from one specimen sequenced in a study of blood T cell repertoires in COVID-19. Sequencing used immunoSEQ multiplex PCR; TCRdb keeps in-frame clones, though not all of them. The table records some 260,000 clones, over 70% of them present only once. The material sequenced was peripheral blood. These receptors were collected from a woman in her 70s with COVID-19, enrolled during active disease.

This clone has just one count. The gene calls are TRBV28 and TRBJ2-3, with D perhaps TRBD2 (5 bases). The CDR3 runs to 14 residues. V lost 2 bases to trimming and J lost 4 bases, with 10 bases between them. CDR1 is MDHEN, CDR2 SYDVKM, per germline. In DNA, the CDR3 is TGTGCCAGCAGTTTAGTGCTAGCCCCAGATACGCAGTATTTT. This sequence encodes CASSLVLAPDTQYF.

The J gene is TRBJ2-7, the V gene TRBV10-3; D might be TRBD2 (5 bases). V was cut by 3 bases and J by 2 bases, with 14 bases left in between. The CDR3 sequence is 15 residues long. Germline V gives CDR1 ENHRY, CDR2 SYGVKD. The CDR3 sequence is CAISDGVGETYEQYF. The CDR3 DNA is TGTGCCATCAGTGACGGCGTCGGGGAGACCTACGAGCAGTACTTC.

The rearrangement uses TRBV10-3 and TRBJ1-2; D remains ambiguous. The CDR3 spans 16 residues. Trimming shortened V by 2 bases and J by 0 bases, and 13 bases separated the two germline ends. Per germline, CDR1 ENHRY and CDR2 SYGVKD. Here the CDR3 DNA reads TGTGCCATCAGTGAGAACGTTGGCCTTTCTAACTATGGCTACACCTTC. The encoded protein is CAISENVGLSNYGYTF.

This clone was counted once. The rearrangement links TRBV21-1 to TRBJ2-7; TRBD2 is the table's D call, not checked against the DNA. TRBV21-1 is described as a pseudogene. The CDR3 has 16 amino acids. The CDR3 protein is CASSKGASESSYEQYF. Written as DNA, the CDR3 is TGTGCCAGCAGCAAAGGGGCTAGCGAAAGCTCCTACGAGCAGTACTTC.

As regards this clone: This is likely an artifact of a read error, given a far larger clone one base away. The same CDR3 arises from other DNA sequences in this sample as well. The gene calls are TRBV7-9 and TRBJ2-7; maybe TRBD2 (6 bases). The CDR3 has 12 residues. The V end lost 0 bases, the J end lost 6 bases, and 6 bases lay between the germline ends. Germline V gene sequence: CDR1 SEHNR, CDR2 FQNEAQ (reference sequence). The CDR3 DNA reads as TGTGCCAGCAGCTTAGCGGGGGGCGAGCAGTACTTC. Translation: CASSLAGGEQYF. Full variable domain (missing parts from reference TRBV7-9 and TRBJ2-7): DTGVSQNPRHKITKRGQNVTFRCDPISEHNRLYWYRQTLGQGPEFLTYFQNEAQLEKSRLLSDRFSAERPKGSFSTLEIQRTEQGDSAMYLCASSLAGGEQYFGPGTRLTVT.

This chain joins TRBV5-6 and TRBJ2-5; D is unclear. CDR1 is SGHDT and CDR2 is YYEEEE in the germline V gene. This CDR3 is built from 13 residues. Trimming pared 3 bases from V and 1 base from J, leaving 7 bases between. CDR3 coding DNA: TGTGCCAGCAGCTCAAGCGCCCAAGAGACCCAGTACTTC. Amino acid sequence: CASSSSAQETQYF. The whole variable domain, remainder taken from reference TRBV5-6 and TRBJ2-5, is DAGVTQSPTHLIKTRGQQVTLRCSPKSGHDTVSWYQQALGQGPQFIFQYYEEEERQRGNFPDRFSGHQFPNYSSELNVNALLLGDSALYLCASSSSAQETQYFGPGTRLLVL.

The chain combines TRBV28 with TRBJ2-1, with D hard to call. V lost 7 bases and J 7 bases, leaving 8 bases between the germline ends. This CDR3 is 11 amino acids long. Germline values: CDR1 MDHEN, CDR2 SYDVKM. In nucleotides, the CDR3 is TGTGCCAGCACCTACTCGAATGAGCAGTTCTTC. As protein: CASTYSNEQFF.

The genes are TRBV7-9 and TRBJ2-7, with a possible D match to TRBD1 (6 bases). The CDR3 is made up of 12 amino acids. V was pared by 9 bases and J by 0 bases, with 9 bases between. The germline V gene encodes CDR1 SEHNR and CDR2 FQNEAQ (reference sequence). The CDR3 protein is CASEGGSYEQYF. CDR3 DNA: TGTGCCAGTGAAGGGGGCTCCTACGAGCAGTACTTC.

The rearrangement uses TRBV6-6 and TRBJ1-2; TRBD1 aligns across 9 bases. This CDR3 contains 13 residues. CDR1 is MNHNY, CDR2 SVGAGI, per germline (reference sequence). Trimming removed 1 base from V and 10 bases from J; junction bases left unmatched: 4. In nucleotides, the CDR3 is TGTGCCAGCAGTTACTGGGACAGGGATGTCTACACCTTC. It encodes CASSYWDRDVYTF.

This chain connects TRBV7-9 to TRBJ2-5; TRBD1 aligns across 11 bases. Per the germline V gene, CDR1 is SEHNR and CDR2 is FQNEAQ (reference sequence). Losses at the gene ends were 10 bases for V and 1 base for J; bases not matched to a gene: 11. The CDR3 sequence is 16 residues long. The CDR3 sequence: CATTADRGPIQETQYF. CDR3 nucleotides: TGTGCCACCACAGCGGACAGGGGGCCGATCCAAGAGACCCAGTACTTC.

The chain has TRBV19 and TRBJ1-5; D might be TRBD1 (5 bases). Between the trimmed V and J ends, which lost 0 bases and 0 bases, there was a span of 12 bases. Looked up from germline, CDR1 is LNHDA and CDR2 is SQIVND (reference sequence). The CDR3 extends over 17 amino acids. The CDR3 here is CASSIDRQIISNQPQHF. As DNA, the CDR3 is TGTGCCAGTAGTATAGACCGACAGATAATTAGCAATCAGCCCCAGCATTTT.

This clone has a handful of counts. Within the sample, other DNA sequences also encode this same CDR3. In DNA form, the CDR3 reads TGTGCCAGCAGCTTGGGGGCCACAGATACGCAGTATTTT. Translated, it gives CASSLGATDTQYF. The genes are TRBV7-3 and TRBJ2-3; D might be TRBD1 (6 bases). V was clipped by 3 bases and J by 2 bases, with 6 bases between them. The CDR3 consists of 13 residues. Per the germline V gene, CDR1 is SGHTA and CDR2 is FQGTGA.